This T cell receptor (beta chain) was captured by sequencing in a study of T cell responses to AZD1222 COVID-19 vaccine. On the study more broadly: Pooling was applied to second doses at about 4 or about 12 weeks.

The repertoire was sequenced with immunoSEQ multiplex PCR; TCRdb's copy has only in-frame clones and lacks some. The sample lists tens of thousands of clones, over 75% occurring once. To note about this clone: Its antigen is still unknown.

General study results and limits: Just a handful of people given AZD1222 tested seropositive at baseline. Repertoire samples came only from after the peak T cell response. White British ancestry dominated among donors, who included more females, and clonal diversity was possibly underestimated.

The origin of this receptor is an adult in good health. This specimen consisted of peripheral blood, obtained on day 0 of AZD1222 vaccination.

CDR3 sequence (DNA): TGCGCCAGCAGCTTGGACGTGTACCAAGAGACCCAGTACTTC. Amino acids: CASSLDVYQETQYF. This chain links TRBV5-1 with TRBJ2-5; D is uncertain. The V gene's germline CDR1 is SGHRS and CDR2 YFSETQ. Trimming stripped 0 bases from V and 0 bases from J, with 6 bases between. The CDR3 contains 14 residues.